Sequencing of this TCR beta chain was carried out in a study of long-term antiretroviral therapy in people with HIV. Overall study results and limits: Repertoire composition at all time points was dominated by clones that had expanded before ART. In HIV, the repertoires covered a tighter span of CDR3 lengths than in controls. After ART, diversity increased yet remained lower than transplant donor controls.

This clone was recorded once. The antigen is not known. Only United States sites treated participants with HIV. A v3.0 immunoSEQ assay was performed at survey level. The repertoire was sequenced with immunoSEQ multiplex PCR; TCRdb's copy has only in-frame clones and lacks some. There are 20,000 to 25,000 clones in the sample; more than 70% occur only once, and more than 9% lies in the top ten. Germline V gene data show CDR1 as MGHRA and CDR2 as YSYEKL. V shed 3 bases and J shed 4 bases, with 14 bases lying between them. The CDR3 extends over 15 amino acids. The chain employs TRBV4-1 and TRBJ2-3; the D gene is possibly TRBD1 (6 bases). The clonotype was recovered from a woman in her thirties or forties with HIV. Sequenced material: unsorted PBMCs, taken 1.7 to 1.8 years before starting antiretroviral therapy. CDR3 coding DNA: TGCGCCAGCAGCCAGCGAGAGGGGGTCTCAGATACGCAGTATTTT. It specifies CASSQREGVSDTQYF.